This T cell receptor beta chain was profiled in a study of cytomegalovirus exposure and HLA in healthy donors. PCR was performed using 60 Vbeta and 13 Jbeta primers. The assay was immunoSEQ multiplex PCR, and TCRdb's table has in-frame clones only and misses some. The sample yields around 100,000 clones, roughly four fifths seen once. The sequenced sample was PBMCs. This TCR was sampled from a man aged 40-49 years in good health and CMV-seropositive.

The CDR3: CASSYFRTGLTYEQYF. CDR3 nucleotides: TGTGCCAGCAGTTACTTCCGGACAGGGTTAACCTACGAGCAGTACTTC. This chain joins TRBV6-6 and TRBJ2-7, with 8 nucleotides matching TRBD1. The CDR3 has 16 residues. Losses at the gene ends were 1 base for V and 2 bases for J; bases not matched to a gene: 7. Germline CDR1 reads MNHNY; CDR2 reads SVGAGI (reference sequence).